This T cell receptor beta chain was sequenced for a study of graft-versus-host responses after intestinal transplantation. Study-level information: Multivisceral, liver-intestinal, or isolated intestinal transplants were performed in recipients. Anti-thymocyte globulin was used for induction in all recipients, who then took tacrolimus and steroids for roughly three years.

TCRdb keeps only in-frame clones here, not all; method: immunoSEQ multiplex PCR. The sample records roughly 100,000 clones, 90% to 95% being singletons. CDR3 length: 14 residues. Trimming at V came to 3 bases and at J to 4 bases, leaving 1 base not matched to a gene. From germline, CDR1 is PRHDT and CDR2 FYEKMQ (reference sequence). Overall study findings and caveats: Recipient bone marrow held GvH clones, some seen earlier in ileum or blood. Peak circulating GvH clone levels tracked with early post-transplant HvG declines.

Notes on this clone: Its antigen is not identified.

The sequence was obtained from a human donor who received an intestinal transplant. The chain employs TRBV13 and TRBJ2-1; TRBD2 matches 9 bases. Sequenced material: unstimulated CD8+ T cells sorted from spleen or lymph node cells, taken before intestinal transplant. The CDR3 loop reads CASSLTSGYNEQFF. Here the CDR3 DNA reads TGTGCCAGCAGCTTGACTAGCGGATACAATGAGCAGTTCTTC.